Below are 6 T cell receptor beta chains sequenced from a single sample in a study of T cells after yellow fever vaccination. TCRdb reprocessed the 5' RACE reads via MiXCR and lists one record per CDR3 protein. The sample has some 290,000 distinct CDR3 sequences; around 11% are singletons. The sample here was CD4+ T cells sorted from PBMCs, taken 45 days after the yellow fever booster vaccination. Every receptor here comes from a man younger than 35 who received the YFV17D yellow fever vaccine.

In this sample, this clonotype turned up many times. The rearrangement links TRBV6-1 to TRBJ2-3; 9 positions agree with TRBD2. Germline assignment: CDR1 MNHNS and CDR2 SASEGT. V dropped 3 bases and J dropped 4; count of bases not matched to a gene: 8. The CDR3 consists of 16 residues. The CDR3 DNA reads TGTGCCAGCAGTGACTATGGCGGGGGGGCCTCAGATACGCAGTATTTT. Its protein product is CASSDYGGGASDTQYF.

This clonotype turned up a few times. This chain joins TRBV25-1 and TRBJ1-1; D might be TRBD1 (5 bases). CDR1 MGHDK and CDR2 SYGVNS come from the germline V gene. V shed 1 base and J shed 5 bases, with 11 bases lying between them. This CDR3 contains 14 residues. The CDR3 nucleotides read TGTGCCAGCAGTGAATGGGTAGAGGGGACTGAAGCTTTCTTT. Amino acids: CASSEWVEGTEAFF. Looking up the rest from reference TRBV25-1 and TRBJ1-1 gives the full variable domain: EADIYQTPRYLVIGTGKKITLECSQTMGHDKMYWYQQDPGMELHLIHYSYGVNSTEKGDLSSESTVSRIRTEHFPLTLESARPSHTSQYLCASSEWVEGTEAFFGQGTRLTVV.

The chain is built from TRBV20-1 and TRBJ2-5; 9 bases fit TRBD1. V trimming: 3 bases; J trimming: 5 bases; junction bases outside the gene matches: 13. The germline CDR1 and CDR2 sequences are DFQATT and SNEGSKA (reference sequence). The CDR3 loop spans 16 amino acids. The CDR3 DNA is TGCAGTGCTAGCAACCCGGGACAGGGCGTTGGGGAGACCCAGTACTTC. This sequence encodes CSASNPGQGVGETQYF.

The J gene is TRBJ2-7, the V gene TRBV28; no clear D. CDR1 is MDHEN, CDR2 SYDVKM, per germline. The CDR3 runs 14 residues. V dropped 5 bases and J dropped 2 bases, with 13 bases sitting between them. For the CDR3, the DNA is TGTGCCAGCAGTACCGGTAGTTGGGCCTACGAGCAGTACGTC. Residues: CASSTGSWAYEQYV.

This clonotype was found many times. The CDR3 nucleotides read TGCAGTGCTCATTGGACAGGGGTCGGCTACACCTTC. Protein: CSAHWTGVGYTF. The chain recombines TRBV20-1 with TRBJ1-2, with 9 positions matching TRBD1. Germline V CDR1 and CDR2: DFQATT, SNEGSKA (reference sequence). After removal of 5 bases from V and 8 bases from J, the junction contained 6 bases not matched to a gene. The CDR3 runs to 12 residues.

At least ten counts were recorded for this clonotype. The V call is TRBV11-2, the J call TRBJ2-5; unclear D gene. The CDR3 consists of 12 residues. Germline lookup yields CDR1 SGHAT and CDR2 FQNNGV. Trimming removed 0 bases at V and 3 bases at J, with 2 bases between. The CDR3 is CASSLEEETQYF. In nucleotides, the CDR3 is TGTGCCAGCAGCTTAGAGGAAGAGACCCAGTACTTC.